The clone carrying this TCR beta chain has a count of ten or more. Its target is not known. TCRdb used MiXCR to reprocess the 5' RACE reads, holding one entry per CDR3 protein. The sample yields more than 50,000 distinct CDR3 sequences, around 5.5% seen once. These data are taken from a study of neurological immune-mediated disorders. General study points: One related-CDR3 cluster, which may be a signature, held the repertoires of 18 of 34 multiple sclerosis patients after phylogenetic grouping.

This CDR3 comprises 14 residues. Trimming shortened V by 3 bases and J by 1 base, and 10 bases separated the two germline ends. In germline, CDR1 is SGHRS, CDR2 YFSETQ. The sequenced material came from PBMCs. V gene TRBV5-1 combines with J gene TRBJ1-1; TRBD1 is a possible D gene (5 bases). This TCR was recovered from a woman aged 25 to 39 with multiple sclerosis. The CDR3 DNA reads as TGCGCCAGCAGCTGGGGACGGAGGAACACTGAAGCTTTCTTT. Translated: CASSWGRRNTEAFF.